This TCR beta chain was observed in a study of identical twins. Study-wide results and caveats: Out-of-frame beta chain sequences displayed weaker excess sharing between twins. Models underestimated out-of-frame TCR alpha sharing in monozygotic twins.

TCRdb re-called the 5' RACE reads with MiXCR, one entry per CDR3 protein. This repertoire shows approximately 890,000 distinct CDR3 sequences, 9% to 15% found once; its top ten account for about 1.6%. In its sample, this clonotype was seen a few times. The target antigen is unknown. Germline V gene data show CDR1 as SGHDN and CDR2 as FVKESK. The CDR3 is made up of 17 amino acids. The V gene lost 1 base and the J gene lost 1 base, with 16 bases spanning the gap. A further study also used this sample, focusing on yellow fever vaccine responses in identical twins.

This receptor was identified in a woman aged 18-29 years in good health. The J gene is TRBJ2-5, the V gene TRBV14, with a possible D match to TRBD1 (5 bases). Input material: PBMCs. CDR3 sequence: CASSQASWRRAQETQYF. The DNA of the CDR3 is TGTGCCAGCAGCCAAGCTTCTTGGCGCAGGGCCCAAGAGACCCAGTACTTC.